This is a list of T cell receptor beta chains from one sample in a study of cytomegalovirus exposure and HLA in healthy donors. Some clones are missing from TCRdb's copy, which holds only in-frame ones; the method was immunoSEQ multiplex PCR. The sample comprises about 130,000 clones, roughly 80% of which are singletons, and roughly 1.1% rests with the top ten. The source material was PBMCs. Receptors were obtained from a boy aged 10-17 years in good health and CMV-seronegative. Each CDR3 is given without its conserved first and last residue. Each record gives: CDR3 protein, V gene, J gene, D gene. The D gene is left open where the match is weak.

cdr3_aa: AGKKREVDEQY; v_call: TRBV2; j_call: TRBJ2-7; d_call: TRBD2
cdr3_aa: ASSQDPRRTFSGNTIY; v_call: TRBV4-2; j_call: TRBJ1-3; d_call: NA
cdr3_aa: ASAPGASGSTGELF; v_call: TRBV7-9; j_call: TRBJ2-2; d_call: TRBD2
cdr3_aa: ASNPGQGGYGYT; v_call: TRBV2; j_call: TRBJ1-2; d_call: TRBD1
cdr3_aa: ASSSDQPQH; v_call: TRBV6-6; j_call: TRBJ1-5; d_call: NA
cdr3_aa: SASYRAAF; v_call: TRBV20-1; j_call: TRBJ1-1; d_call: NA
cdr3_aa: ASSQDSGQANEKLF; v_call: TRBV4-2; j_call: TRBJ1-4; d_call: NA
cdr3_aa: ASSPGREAF; v_call: TRBV6-5; j_call: TRBJ1-1; d_call: NA
cdr3_aa: ASSGYNSYEQY; v_call: TRBV9; j_call: TRBJ2-7; d_call: NA
cdr3_aa: AWSVGSSQETQY; v_call: TRBV30; j_call: TRBJ2-5; d_call: NA
cdr3_aa: ASTRQPYGYT; v_call: TRBV2; j_call: TRBJ1-2; d_call: NA
cdr3_aa: ASRQGVTTGELF; v_call: TRBV30; j_call: TRBJ2-2; d_call: TRBD1
cdr3_aa: ASKGLAETQY; v_call: TRBV2; j_call: TRBJ2-5; d_call: TRBD2
cdr3_aa: ASSLGASGRAYEQY; v_call: TRBV13; j_call: TRBJ2-7; d_call: TRBD2
cdr3_aa: ASVWTGSNEKLF; v_call: TRBV6-1; j_call: TRBJ1-4; d_call: TRBD1
cdr3_aa: ASSQGRTGGSNYGYT; v_call: TRBV4-1; j_call: TRBJ1-2; d_call: TRBD1
cdr3_aa: AWRAGRAGNTIY; v_call: TRBV30; j_call: TRBJ1-3; d_call: NA
cdr3_aa: ASSQIAGRPYEQY; v_call: TRBV4-2; j_call: TRBJ2-7; d_call: TRBD2
cdr3_aa: ASSKGRNYGEQY; v_call: TRBV6-5; j_call: TRBJ2-7; d_call: NA
cdr3_aa: ASSYSSGTMNTKAF; v_call: TRBV6-5; j_call: TRBJ1-1; d_call: NA
cdr3_aa: ASSQDQASGRAGTDTQY; v_call: TRBV14; j_call: TRBJ2-3; d_call: TRBD2
cdr3_aa: ASSRETYSPLH; v_call: TRBV6-1; j_call: TRBJ1-6; d_call: NA
cdr3_aa: ASSEFRNEKLF; v_call: TRBV2; j_call: TRBJ1-4; d_call: NA
cdr3_aa: ASSLDHRGSTEAF; v_call: TRBV5-1; j_call: TRBJ1-1; d_call: TRBD1